Described below is a single T cell receptor (beta chain) sequence and its context. Antigen: not known. Its ends do not fully match the called genes, so a read error is possible. This sample was taken from a study of blood T cells in healthy people across ages. General study points: Per million T cells, TCR beta diversity dropped about linearly as age rose. Investigators treated diversity estimates from one million T cells as underestimates.

CDR3 length: 15 amino acids. Germline V lookup: CDR1 LNHDA, CDR2 SQIVND (reference sequence). Then a second PCR, running roughly 7 to 11 cycles, was carried out with a sample-barcoded 5' primer and a J-beta primer mix. MiXCR was run by TCRdb on the 5' RACE reads, yielding one entry per CDR3 protein. The sample carries about 510,000 distinct CDR3 sequences, about 28% recorded once. The sample also formed part of further work on T cells of mothers and their children. This second study notes: The donor cohort consisted of three healthy Caucasian mothers and their six children.

The sample was blood. The sequence was collected from a boy between 2 and 15 years old in good health. The rearrangement uses TRBV19 and TRBJ1-5; D perhaps matches TRBD1 (5 bases). The CDR3 DNA follows: TGTGCCAGTAGTCCGGGGCAGATTAGCAATCAGCCCCGGCATTTT. Amino acids: CASSPGQISNQPRHF.